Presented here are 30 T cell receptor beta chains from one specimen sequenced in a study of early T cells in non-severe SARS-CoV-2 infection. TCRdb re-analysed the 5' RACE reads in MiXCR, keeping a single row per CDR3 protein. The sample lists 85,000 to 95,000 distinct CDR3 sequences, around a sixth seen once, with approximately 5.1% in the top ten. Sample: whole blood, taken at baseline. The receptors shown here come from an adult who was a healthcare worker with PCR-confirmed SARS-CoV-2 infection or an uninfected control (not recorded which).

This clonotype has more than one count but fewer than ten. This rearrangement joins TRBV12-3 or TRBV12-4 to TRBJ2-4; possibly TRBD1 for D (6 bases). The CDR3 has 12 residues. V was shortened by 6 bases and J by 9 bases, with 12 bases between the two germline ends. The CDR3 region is CASRTSDSIQYF. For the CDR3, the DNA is TGTGCCAGCAGAACTTCGGACAGCATTCAGTACTTC.

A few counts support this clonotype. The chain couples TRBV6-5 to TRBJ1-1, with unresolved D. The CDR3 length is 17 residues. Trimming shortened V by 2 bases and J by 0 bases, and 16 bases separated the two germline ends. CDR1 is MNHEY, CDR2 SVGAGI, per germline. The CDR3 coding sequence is TGTGCCAGCAGTTACGAGTGGGCCGCGGTGATGAACACTGAAGCTTTCTTT. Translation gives CASSYEWAAVMNTEAFF.

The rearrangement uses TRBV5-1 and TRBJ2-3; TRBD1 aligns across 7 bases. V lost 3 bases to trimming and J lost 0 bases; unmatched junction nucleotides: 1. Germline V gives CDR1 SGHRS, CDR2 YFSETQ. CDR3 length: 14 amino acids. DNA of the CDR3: TGCGCCAGCAGCTGGGACAGTAGCACAGATACGCAGTATTTT. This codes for CASSWDSSTDTQYF.

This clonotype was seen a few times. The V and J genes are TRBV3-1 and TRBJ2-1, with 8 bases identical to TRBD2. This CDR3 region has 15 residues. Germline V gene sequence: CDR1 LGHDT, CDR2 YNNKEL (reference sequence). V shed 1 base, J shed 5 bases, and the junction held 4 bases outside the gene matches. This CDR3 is CASSQGLARHNEQFF. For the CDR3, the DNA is TGTGCCAGCAGCCAAGGACTAGCGCGACACAATGAGCAGTTCTTC.

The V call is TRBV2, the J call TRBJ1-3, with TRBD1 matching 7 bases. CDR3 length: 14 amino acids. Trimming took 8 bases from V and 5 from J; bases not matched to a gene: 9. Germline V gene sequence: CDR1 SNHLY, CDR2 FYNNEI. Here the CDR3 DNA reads TGTGCCAGCTTTCCAGGGGGGGATCGAAACACCATATATTTT. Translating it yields CASFPGGDRNTIYF.

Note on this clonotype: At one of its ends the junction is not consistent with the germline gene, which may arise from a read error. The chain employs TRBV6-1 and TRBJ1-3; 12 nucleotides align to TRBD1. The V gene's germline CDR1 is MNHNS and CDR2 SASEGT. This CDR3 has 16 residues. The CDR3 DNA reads TGTGCCAGCAGTGCCGGGACAGGGGGCTCTGAAAACACCATATATTTT. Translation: CASSAGTGGSENTIYF.

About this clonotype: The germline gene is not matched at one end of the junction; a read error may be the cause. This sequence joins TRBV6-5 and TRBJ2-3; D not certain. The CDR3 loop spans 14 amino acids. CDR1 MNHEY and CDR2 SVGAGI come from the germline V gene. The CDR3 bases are TGTGCCAGCAGGCTAGGATGGAGCACAGACACGCAGTATTTT. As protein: CASRLGWSTDTQYF.

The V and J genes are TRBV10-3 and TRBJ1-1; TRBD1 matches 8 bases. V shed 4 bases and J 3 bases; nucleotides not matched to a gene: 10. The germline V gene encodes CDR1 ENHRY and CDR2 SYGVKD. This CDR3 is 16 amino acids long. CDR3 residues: CAISGPRLDRDTEAFF. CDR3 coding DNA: TGTGCCATCAGTGGCCCACGCCTGGACAGGGACACTGAAGCTTTCTTT.

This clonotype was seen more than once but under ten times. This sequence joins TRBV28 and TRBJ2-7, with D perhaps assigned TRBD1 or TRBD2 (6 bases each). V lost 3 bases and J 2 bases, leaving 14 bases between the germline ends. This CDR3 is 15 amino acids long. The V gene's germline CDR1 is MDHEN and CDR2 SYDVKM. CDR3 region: CASSLRGTSPYEQYF. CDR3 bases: TGTGCCAGCAGTTTGCGCGGGACATCCCCCTACGAGCAGTACTTC.

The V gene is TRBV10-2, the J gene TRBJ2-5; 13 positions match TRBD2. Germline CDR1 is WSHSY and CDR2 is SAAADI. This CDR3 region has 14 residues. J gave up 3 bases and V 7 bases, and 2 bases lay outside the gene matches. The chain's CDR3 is CASMGTSGEETQYF. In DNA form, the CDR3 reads TGCGCCAGCATGGGGACTAGCGGGGAAGAGACCCAGTACTTC.

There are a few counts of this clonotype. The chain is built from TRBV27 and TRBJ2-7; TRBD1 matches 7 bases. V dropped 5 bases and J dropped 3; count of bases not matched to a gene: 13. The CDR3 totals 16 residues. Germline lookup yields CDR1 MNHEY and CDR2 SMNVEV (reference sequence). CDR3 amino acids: CASSLLPGQLNYEQYF. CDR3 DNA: TGTGCCAGCAGTCTTCTCCCGGGACAGCTTAACTACGAGCAGTACTTC.

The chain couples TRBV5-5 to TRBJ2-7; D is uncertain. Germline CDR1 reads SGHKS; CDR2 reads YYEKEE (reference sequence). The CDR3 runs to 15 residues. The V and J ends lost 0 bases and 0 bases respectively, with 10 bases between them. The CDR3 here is CASSLAERNSYEQYF. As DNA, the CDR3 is TGTGCCAGCAGCTTGGCCGAGCGAAACTCCTACGAGCAGTACTTC.

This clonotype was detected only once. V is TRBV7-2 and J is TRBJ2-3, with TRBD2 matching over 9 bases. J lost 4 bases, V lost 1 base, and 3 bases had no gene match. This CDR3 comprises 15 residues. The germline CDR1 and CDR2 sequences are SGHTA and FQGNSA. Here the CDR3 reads CASSLEAGGADTQYF. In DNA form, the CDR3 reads TGTGCCAGCAGCTTAGAGGCGGGAGGGGCAGATACGCAGTATTTT.

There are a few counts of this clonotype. CDR3: CASRREGRGADTQYF. The CDR3 bases are TGTGCCAGCAGAAGGGAGGGCCGGGGGGCAGATACGCAGTATTTT. This chain uses TRBV6-5 with TRBJ2-3; 7 bases map to TRBD2. Germline V lookup: CDR1 MNHEY, CDR2 SVGAGI. The trim removed 6 bases at V and 4 bases at J, leaving 10 bases unmatched. This CDR3 region has 15 residues.

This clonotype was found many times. The DNA of the CDR3 is TGTGCCAGCAGTTTTTTCGCGGGACTTACCAACACCGGGGAGCTGTTTTTT. Its protein product is CASSFFAGLTNTGELFF. The J gene is TRBJ2-2, the V gene TRBV12-3 or TRBV12-4; TRBD2 is a possible D gene (6 bases). The V end was cut by 3 bases, the J end by 2 bases, with 16 bases between. This CDR3 region has 17 residues.

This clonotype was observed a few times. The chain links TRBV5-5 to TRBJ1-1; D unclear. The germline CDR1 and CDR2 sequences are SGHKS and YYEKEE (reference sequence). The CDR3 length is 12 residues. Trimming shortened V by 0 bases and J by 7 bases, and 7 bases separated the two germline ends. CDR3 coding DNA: TGTGCCAGCAGCTTGGGTCAAGGTGAAGCTTTCTTT. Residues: CASSLGQGEAFF.

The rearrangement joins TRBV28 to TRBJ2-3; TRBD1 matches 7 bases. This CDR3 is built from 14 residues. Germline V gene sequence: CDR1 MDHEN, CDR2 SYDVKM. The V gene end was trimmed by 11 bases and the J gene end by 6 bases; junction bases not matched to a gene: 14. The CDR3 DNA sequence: TGTGCCGCCCAAACAGGGGTGAGGGAGGATACGCAGTATTTT. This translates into CAAQTGVREDTQYF.

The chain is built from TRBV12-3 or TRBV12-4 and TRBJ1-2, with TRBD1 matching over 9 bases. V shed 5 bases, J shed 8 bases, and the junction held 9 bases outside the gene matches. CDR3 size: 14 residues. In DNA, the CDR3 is TGTGCCAGCAGTACAAACAGGGGGCTCGGGGGCTACACCTTC. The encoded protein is CASSTNRGLGGYTF.

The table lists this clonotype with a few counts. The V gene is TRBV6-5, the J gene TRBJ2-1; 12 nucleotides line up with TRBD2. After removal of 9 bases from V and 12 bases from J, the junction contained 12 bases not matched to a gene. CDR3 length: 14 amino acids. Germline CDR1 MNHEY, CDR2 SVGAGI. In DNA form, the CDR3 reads TGTGCCAGTCGACTAGCGGGAGAAACAATGAGGCAGTTCTTC. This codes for CASRLAGETMRQFF.

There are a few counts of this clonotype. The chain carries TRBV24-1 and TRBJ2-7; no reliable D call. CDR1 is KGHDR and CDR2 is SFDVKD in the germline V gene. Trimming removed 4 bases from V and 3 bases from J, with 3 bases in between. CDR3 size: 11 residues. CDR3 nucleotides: TGTGCCACCAGTGACAGCTACGAGCAGTACTTC. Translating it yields CATSDSYEQYF.

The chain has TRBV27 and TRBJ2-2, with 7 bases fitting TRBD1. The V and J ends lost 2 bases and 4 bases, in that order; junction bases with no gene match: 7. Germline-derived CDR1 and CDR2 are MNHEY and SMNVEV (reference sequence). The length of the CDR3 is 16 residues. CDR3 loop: CASSLPTGSGTGELFF. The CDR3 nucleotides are TGTGCCAGCAGTTTACCGACAGGGTCGGGCACCGGGGAGCTGTTTTTT.

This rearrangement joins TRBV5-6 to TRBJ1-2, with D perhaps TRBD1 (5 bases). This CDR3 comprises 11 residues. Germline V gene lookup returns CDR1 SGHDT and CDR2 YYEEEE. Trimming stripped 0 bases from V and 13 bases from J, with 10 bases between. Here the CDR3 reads CASSLAGGTTF. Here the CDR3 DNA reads TGTGCCAGCAGCTTGGCTGGGGGAACCACCTTC.

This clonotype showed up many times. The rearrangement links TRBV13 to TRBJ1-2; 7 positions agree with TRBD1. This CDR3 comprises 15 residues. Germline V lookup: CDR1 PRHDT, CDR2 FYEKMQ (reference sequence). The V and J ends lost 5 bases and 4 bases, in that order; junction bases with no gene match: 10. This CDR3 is CASSRYKGAIYGYTF. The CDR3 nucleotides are TGTGCCAGCAGCAGGTACAAGGGGGCAATCTATGGCTACACCTTC.

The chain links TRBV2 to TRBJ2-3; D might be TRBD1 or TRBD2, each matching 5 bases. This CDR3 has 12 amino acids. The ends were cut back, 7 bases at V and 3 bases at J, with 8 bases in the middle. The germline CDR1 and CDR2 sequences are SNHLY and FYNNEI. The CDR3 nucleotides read TGTGCCAGCACCGAGGGGACAGATACGCAGTATTTT. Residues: CASTEGTDTQYF.

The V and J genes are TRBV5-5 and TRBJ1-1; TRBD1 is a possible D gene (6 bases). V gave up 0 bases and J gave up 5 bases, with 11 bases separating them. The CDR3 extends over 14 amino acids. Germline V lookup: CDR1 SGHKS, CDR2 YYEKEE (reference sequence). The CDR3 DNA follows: TGTGCCAGCAGCTTGGTAGGGGGAGGAACTGAAGCTTTCTTT. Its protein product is CASSLVGGGTEAFF.

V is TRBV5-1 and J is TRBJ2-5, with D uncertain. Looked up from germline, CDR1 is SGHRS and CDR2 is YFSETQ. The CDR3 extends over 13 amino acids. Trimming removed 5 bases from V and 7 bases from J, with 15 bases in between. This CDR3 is CASSPDPSGTQYF. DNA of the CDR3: TGCGCCAGCAGTCCCGACCCCTCCGGGACCCAGTACTTC.

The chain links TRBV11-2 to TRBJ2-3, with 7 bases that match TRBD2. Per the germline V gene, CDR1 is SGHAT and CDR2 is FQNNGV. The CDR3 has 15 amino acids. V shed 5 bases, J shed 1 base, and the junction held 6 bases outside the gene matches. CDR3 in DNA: TGTGCCAGCAGCAGCAGGGAGGGCCGCACAGATACGCAGTATTTT. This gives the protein CASSSREGRTDTQYF. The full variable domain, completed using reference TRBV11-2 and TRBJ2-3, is EAGVAQSPRYKIIEKRQSVAFWCNPISGHATLYWYQQILGQGPKLLIQFQNNGVVDDSQLPKDRFSAERLKGVDSTLKIQPAKLEDSAVYLCASSSREGRTDTQYFGPGTRLTVL.

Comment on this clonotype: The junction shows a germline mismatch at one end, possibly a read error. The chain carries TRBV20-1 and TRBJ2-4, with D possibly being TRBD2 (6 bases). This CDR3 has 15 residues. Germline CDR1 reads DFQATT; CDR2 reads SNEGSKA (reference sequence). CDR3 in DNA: TGCAGTGCTAAGAGGGGCCCGGGAGCCCAAAACATTCAGTACTTC. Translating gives CSAKRGPGAQNIQYF.

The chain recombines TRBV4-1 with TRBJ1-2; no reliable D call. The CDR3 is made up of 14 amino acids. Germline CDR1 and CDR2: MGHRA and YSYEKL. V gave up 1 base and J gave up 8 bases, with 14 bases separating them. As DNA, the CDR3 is TGCGCCAGCAGCCAAGGGAGAGCCATCTCGGGCTACACCTTC. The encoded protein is CASSQGRAISGYTF.

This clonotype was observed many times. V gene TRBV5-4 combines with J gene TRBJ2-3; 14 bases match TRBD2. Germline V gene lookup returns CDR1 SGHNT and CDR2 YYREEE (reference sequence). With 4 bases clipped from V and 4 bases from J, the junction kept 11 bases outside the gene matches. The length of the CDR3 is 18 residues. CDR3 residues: CASSAGTSGSFGSDTQYF. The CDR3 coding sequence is TGTGCCAGCAGCGCCGGGACTAGCGGGAGTTTCGGTTCAGATACGCAGTATTTT.